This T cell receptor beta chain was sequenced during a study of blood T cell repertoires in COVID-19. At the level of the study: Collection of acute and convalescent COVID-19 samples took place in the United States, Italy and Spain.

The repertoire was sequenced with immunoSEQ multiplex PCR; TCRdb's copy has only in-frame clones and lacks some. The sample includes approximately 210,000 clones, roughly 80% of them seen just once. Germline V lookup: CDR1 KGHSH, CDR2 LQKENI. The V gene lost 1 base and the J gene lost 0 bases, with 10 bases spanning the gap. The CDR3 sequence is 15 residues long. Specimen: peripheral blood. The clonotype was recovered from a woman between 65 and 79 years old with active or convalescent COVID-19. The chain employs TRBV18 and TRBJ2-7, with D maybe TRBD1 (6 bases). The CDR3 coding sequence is TGTGCCAGCTCACCACAGGGGGAGCCCTCCTACGAGCAGTACTTC. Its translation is CASSPQGEPSYEQYF.